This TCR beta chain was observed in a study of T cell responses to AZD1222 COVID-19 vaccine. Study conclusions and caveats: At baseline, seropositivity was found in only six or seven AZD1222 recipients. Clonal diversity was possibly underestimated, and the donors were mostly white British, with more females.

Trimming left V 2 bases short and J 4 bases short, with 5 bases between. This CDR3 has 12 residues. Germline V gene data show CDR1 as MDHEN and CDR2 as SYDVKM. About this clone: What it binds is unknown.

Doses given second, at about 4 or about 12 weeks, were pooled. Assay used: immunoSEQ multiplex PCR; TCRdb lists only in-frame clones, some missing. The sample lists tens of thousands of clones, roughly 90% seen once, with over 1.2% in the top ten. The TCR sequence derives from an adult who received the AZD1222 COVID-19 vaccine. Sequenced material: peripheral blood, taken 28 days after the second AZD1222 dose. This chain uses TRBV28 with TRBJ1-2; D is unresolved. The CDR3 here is CASSLGPYGYTF. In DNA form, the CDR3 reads TGTGCCAGCAGTTTAGGGCCCTATGGCTACACCTTC.